The 25 T cell receptor beta chains below were found in one sample sequenced in a study of identical twins. MiXCR was run by TCRdb on the 5' RACE reads, yielding one entry per CDR3 protein. Here the sample spans about 900,000 distinct CDR3 sequences, 10% to 15% being singletons. The data were also submitted as part of a second study, on yellow fever vaccine responses in identical twins.

Sequences were obtained from PBMCs. The source is a woman between 18 and 29 years old in good health.

The chain combines TRBV21-1 with TRBJ2-5; TRBD1 is the table's D call and was not checked against the DNA. TRBV21-1 is described as a pseudogene. There are 16 residues in the CDR3. DNA of the CDR3: TGTGCCAGCAGCAACGCCAGGGTAGAGGCGGAAGAGACCCAGTACTTC. Amino acids: CASSNARVEAEETQYF.

The CDR3 reads CASSPGLAPYEQYF. DNA of the CDR3: TGTGCCAGCTCACCGGGACTAGCACCCTACGAGCAGTACTTC. The chain has TRBV18 and TRBJ2-7, with 9 bases fitting TRBD2. The CDR3 spans 14 residues. CDR1 is KGHSH and CDR2 is LQKENI in the germline V gene. Losses at the gene ends were 3 bases for V and 2 bases for J; bases not matched to a gene: 2.

This clonotype was observed a handful of times. The chain links TRBV20-1 to TRBJ2-5; 8 nucleotides align to TRBD2. The CDR3 has 12 amino acids. Germline lookup yields CDR1 DFQATT and CDR2 SNEGSKA (reference sequence). Losses at the gene ends were 7 bases for V and 2 bases for J; bases not matched to a gene: 3. CDR3 in DNA: TGCAGTGGAGCGGGGGAGCAAGAGACCCAGTACTTC. Its translation: CSGAGEQETQYF.

The V gene is TRBV7-2, the J gene TRBJ2-1; the D call may be TRBD1 or TRBD2 (5 bases each). Germline CDR1 reads SGHTA; CDR2 reads FQGNSA. The CDR3 is 15 residues long. Trimming left V 8 bases short and J 5 bases short, with 19 bases between. CDR3 residues: CASQNRDPGDNEQFF. The CDR3 nucleotides read TGTGCCAGCCAAAACCGGGACCCGGGCGACAATGAGCAGTTCTTC.

This clonotype was counted a few times. The chain recombines TRBV7-2 with TRBJ2-1, with D maybe TRBD2 (6 bases). The CDR3 runs 15 residues. Germline CDR1 reads SGHTA; CDR2 reads FQGNSA. Trimming cost V 2 bases and J 6 bases, with 14 bases left between them. DNA for the CDR3: TGTGCCAGCAGCTTATGGAGCGGAGGGCGCAATGAGCAGTTCTTC. Amino acids: CASSLWSGGRNEQFF.

This sequence joins TRBV29-1 and TRBJ1-2, with D possibly matching TRBD1 (6 bases). The CDR3 length is 13 residues. Germline lookup yields CDR1 SQVTM and CDR2 ANQGSEA. V lost 7 bases and J 5 bases, leaving 17 bases between the germline ends. The CDR3 sequence: CSAEDSNLYGYTF. The CDR3 nucleotides are TGCAGCGCAGAGGACAGTAACTTATATGGCTACACCTTC.

Ten or more counts support this clonotype. V gene TRBV12-3 or TRBV12-4 combines with J gene TRBJ1-5, with a weak D call TRBD1 (5 bases). Trimming removed 2 bases from V and 11 bases from J, with 16 bases in between. The CDR3 totals 14 residues. The CDR3 DNA reads TGTGCCAGCAGTTTACAGGACGTAGGAGGGGCCCAGCATTTT. It codes for CASSLQDVGGAQHF.

This clonotype was counted a few times. The CDR3 region is CASSLKGGFGNSGNTIYF. CDR3 bases: TGTGCCAGCAGCTTAAAGGGGGGGTTCGGGAACTCTGGAAACACCATATATTTT. This rearrangement joins TRBV11-1 to TRBJ1-3, with D possibly TRBD1 on 6 matching bases. The CDR3 has 18 residues. The germline V gene encodes CDR1 SGHAT and CDR2 FQDESV (reference sequence). Trimming took off 2 bases at V and 0 bases at J, with 17 bases between the two ends.

This chain uses TRBV10-3 with TRBJ2-3; 10 bases agree with TRBD1. Germline V gene sequence: CDR1 ENHRY, CDR2 SYGVKD. This CDR3 comprises 14 residues. The V gene end was trimmed by 11 bases and the J gene end by 5 bases; junction bases not matched to a gene: 10. This CDR3 is CAAAGTGVVDTQYF. Written as DNA, the CDR3 is TGTGCCGCTGCCGGGACAGGGGTGGTAGATACGCAGTATTTT.

This clonotype was recorded at least ten times. The chain uses TRBV5-1 and TRBJ2-3; 12 bases match TRBD2. The CDR3 sequence is 17 residues long. From germline, CDR1 is SGHRS and CDR2 YFSETQ. The V gene end was trimmed by 5 bases and the J gene end by 0 bases; junction bases not matched to a gene: 7. In DNA, the CDR3 is TGCGCCAGCAGATCCACTAGCGGGGGGCCTAGCACAGATACGCAGTATTTT. Protein: CASRSTSGGPSTDTQYF.

This chain connects TRBV18 to TRBJ2-7; D may match TRBD1 or TRBD2 (6 bases each). The length of the CDR3 is 15 residues. The germline V gene has CDR1 KGHSH and CDR2 LQKENI. V was pared by 3 bases and J by 5 bases, with 17 bases between. DNA for the CDR3: TGTGCCAGCTCACCTGTCGGGGGCGGAGGCCACGAGCAGTACGTC. As protein: CASSPVGGGGHEQYV.

The rearrangement links TRBV5-1 to TRBJ2-7, with TRBD1 identical over 8 bases. The CDR3 contains 15 residues. V lost 0 bases to trimming and J lost 7 bases; unmatched junction nucleotides: 9. CDR1 SGHRS and CDR2 YFSETQ come from the germline V gene. CDR3 in DNA: TGCGCCAGCAGCTTGGCCCCCGGACAGGGCCAGGAGCAGTACGTC. This sequence encodes CASSLAPGQGQEQYV.

A few counts support this clonotype. The V gene is TRBV4-1, the J gene TRBJ1-1; a possible D gene is TRBD1 (6 bases). V gave up 4 bases and J gave up 0 bases, with 12 bases separating them. CDR3 length: 15 amino acids. The germline V gene encodes CDR1 MGHRA and CDR2 YSYEKL. The CDR3 bases are TGCGCCAGCAGCCTATGGGACACTTTGAACACTGAAGCTTTCTTT. It translates to CASSLWDTLNTEAFF.

A word on this clonotype: The DNA is omitted, as the CDR3 cannot be located on it reliably, and the CDR3 follows TCRdb's listing. This CDR3 reads CISVSEDPDGENTGELFF. The chain recombines TRBV7-5 with TRBJ2-2. TRBV7-5 is designated a pseudogene. The CDR3 is 18 amino acids in total, end residues counted.

This clonotype was picked up a small number of times. The chain joins TRBV10-2 to TRBJ2-3, with 7 bases identical to TRBD1. CDR1 WSHSY and CDR2 SAAADI come from the germline V gene. The ends lost 8 bases at V and 0 bases at J; junction bases unmatched: 8. CDR3 length equals 15 residues. This chain's CDR3 is CASSQGIGSTDTQYF. The CDR3 nucleotides read TGCGCCAGCTCACAGGGGATTGGGAGCACAGATACGCAGTATTTT.

A word on this clonotype: The CDR3 does not close with the conserved phenylalanine or tryptophan, likely indicating a read error. The chain recombines TRBV28 with TRBJ2-5, with 8 bases matching TRBD2. This CDR3 contains 15 residues. J was trimmed by 4 bases and V by 6 bases; bases with no gene match: 10. In germline, CDR1 is MDHEN, CDR2 SYDVKM. The CDR3 DNA reads as TGTGCCAGCAGCCACACTAGCGGACGGACAGAGACCCAGTACCTC. It is translated as CASSHTSGRTETQYL.

There are a few counts of this clonotype. The chain has TRBV3-1 and TRBJ2-1; 13 positions agree with TRBD2. The V segment lost 5 bases and the J segment 0 bases; nucleotides outside the gene matches: 10. The germline gives CDR1 LGHDT, CDR2 YNNKEL (reference sequence). The CDR3 length is 19 residues. The CDR3 reads CASSGSGTSGTRSYNEQFF. The CDR3, as DNA: TGTGCCAGCAGCGGCTCCGGGACTAGCGGGACCCGCTCCTACAATGAGCAGTTCTTC.

The chain carries TRBV5-1 and TRBJ2-1; possibly TRBD1 for D (5 bases). Germline assignment: CDR1 SGHRS and CDR2 YFSETQ. The CDR3 covers 14 residues. V lost 1 base, J lost 7 bases, and 12 bases lay in between. DNA for the CDR3: TGCGCCAGCAGCTTGAATACAGGCAAAAATGAGCAGTTCTTC. It codes for CASSLNTGKNEQFF.

In its sample, this clonotype was seen a few times. The J gene is TRBJ1-5, the V gene TRBV12-3 or TRBV12-4; TRBD1 matches 8 bases. J lost 8 bases, V lost 5 bases, and 11 bases had no gene match. The CDR3 has 15 residues. Here the CDR3 DNA reads TGTGCCAGCAGTGACACAGGGGGTACCGTTGAGCCCCAGCATTTT. Its protein product is CASSDTGGTVEPQHF.

This sequence joins TRBV24-1 and TRBJ2-2; no clear D gene. The CDR3 length is 13 residues. The V gene's germline CDR1 is KGHDR and CDR2 SFDVKD. The V gene lost 2 bases and the J gene lost 3 bases, with 3 bases spanning the gap. The CDR3 DNA reads as TGTGCCACCAGTGATTATGACACCGGGGAGCTGTTTTTT. Translation: CATSDYDTGELFF.

The chain couples TRBV12-3 or TRBV12-4 to TRBJ2-1, with TRBD1 matching over 7 bases. The CDR3 consists of 14 residues. After removal of 7 bases from V and 8 bases from J, the junction contained 11 bases not matched to a gene. In nucleotides, the CDR3 is TGTGCCAGCACCCGGGGACAGCTCCCCTATGAGCAGTTCTTC. Translation gives CASTRGQLPYEQFF.

The rearrangement uses TRBV7-9 and TRBJ2-1, with 10 bases that match TRBD2. The J segment lost 0 bases and the V segment lost 5 bases, leaving 4 bases of the junction unmatched. Per the germline V gene, CDR1 is SEHNR and CDR2 is FQNEAQ (reference sequence). This CDR3 is built from 16 residues. DNA of the CDR3: TGTGCCAGCAGCCGACTAGCGGGTCTCTCCTACAATGAGCAGTTCTTC. Encoded protein: CASSRLAGLSYNEQFF.

The table lists this clonotype with a few counts. The chain employs TRBV28 and TRBJ1-1; TRBD1 matches at 7 bases. J lost 5 bases, V lost 5 bases, and 5 bases had no gene match. The germline CDR1 and CDR2 sequences are MDHEN and SYDVKM. The CDR3 is 13 residues long. The CDR3 here is CASSRDRWTEAFF. For the CDR3, the DNA is TGTGCCAGCAGTCGGGACAGATGGACTGAAGCTTTCTTT.

The sample holds a few counts of this clonotype. The chain joins TRBV5-1 to TRBJ2-6; D not resolved. V lost 5 bases, J lost 0 bases, and 6 bases lay in between. This CDR3 spans 14 amino acids. The germline CDR1 and CDR2 sequences are SGHRS and YFSETQ. The CDR3 reads CASRTDSGANVLTF. CDR3 coding DNA: TGCGCCAGCAGAACTGACTCTGGGGCCAACGTCCTGACTTTC. The whole variable domain, remainder taken from reference TRBV5-1 and TRBJ2-6, is KAGVTQTPRYLIKTRGQQVTLSCSPISGHRSVSWYQQTPGQGLQFLFEYFSETQRNKGNFPGRFSGRQFSNSRSEMNVSTLELGDSALYLCASRTDSGANVLTFGAGSRLTVL.

This clonotype was observed a handful of times. V and J are TRBV4-1 and TRBJ1-6; 8 bases agree with TRBD1. Germline V gives CDR1 MGHRA, CDR2 YSYEKL. Germline trimming cut 3 bases from V and 6 bases from J; bases unmatched to any gene: 1. There are 14 residues in the CDR3. The CDR3 DNA is TGCGCCAGCAGCCAGGACAGGGTTAATTCACCCCTCCACTTT. Residues: CASSQDRVNSPLHF.